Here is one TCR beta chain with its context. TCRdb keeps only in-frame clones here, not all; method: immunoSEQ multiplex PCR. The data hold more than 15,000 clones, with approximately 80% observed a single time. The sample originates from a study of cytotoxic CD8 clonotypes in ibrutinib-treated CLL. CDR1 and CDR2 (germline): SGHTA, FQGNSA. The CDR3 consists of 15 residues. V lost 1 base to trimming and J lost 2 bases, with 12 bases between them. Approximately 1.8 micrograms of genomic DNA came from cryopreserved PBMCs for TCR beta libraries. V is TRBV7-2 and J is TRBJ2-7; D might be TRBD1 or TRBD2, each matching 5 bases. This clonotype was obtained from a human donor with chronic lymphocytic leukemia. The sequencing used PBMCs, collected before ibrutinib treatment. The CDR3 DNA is TGTGCCAGCAGCTTAGAGTGGGACCCGACCTACGAGCAGTACTTC. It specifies CASSLEWDPTYEQYF.